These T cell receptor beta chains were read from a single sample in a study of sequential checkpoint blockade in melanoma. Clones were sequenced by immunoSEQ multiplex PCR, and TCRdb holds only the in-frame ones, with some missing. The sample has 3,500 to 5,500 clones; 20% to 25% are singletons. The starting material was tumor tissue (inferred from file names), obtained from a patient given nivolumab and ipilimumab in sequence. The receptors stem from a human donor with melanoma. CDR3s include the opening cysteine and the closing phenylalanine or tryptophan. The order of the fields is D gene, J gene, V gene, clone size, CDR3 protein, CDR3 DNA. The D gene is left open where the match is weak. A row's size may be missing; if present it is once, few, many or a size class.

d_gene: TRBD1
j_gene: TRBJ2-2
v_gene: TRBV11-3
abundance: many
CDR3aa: CASSSGTGVAGELFF
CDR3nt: TGTGCCAGCAGCTCCGGGACAGGGGTGGCCGGGGAGCTGTTTTTT

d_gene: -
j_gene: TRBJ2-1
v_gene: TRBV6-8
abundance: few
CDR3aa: CAILGSSYNEQFF
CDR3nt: TGTGCCATCCTAGGCAGCTCCTACAATGAGCAGTTCTTC

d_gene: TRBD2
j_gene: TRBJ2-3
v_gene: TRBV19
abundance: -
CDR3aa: CASSTSSPGLAGADTQYF
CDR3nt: TGTGCCAGTAGTACCTCGTCCCCGGGACTAGCCGGTGCAGATACGCAGTATTTT

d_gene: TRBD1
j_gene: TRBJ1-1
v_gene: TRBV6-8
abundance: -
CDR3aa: CAIRDRGLMNTEAFF
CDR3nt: TGTGCCATCAGGGACAGGGGGTTAATGAACACTGAAGCTTTCTTT

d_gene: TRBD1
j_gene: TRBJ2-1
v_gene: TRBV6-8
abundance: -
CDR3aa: CASHSGTDYNEQFF
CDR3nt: TGTGCCAGTCACTCCGGGACAGATTACAATGAGCAGTTCTTC

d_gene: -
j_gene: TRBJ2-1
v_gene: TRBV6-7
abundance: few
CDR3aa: CAISKGNEQFF
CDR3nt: TGTGCCATCTCTAAGGGAAATGAGCAGTTCTTC

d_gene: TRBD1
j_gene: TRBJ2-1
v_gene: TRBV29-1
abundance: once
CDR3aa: CSGRAAVGTELYNEQFF
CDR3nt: TGCAGCGGACGAGCGGCGGTCGGGACAGAACTCTACAATGAGCAGTTCTTC

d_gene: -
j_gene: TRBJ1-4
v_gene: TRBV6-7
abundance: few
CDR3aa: CASSEFEKLFF
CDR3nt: TGTGCCAGCAGTGAATTTGAAAAACTGTTTTTT

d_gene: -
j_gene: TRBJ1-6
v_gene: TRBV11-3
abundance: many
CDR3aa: CASSLPDIYNSPLHF
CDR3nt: TGTGCCAGCAGCTTGCCGGACATCTATAATTCACCCCTCCACTTT

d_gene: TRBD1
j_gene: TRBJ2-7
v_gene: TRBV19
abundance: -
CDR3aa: CASSTGTGAREQYF
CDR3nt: TGTGCCAGTAGTACCGGGACAGGGGCCCGCGAGCAGTACTTC

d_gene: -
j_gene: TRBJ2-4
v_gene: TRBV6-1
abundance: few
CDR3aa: CASSEDRRIQYF
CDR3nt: TGTGCCAGCAGTGAAGACAGACGCATTCAGTACTTC

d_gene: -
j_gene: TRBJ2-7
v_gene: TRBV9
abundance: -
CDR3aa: CASSVTPGSYEQYF
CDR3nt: TGTGCCAGCAGCGTAACCCCAGGATCCTACGAGCAGTACTTC

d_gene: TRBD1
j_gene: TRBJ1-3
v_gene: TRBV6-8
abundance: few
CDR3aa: CASNRDRLSGNTIYF
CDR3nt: TGTGCCAGCAATCGGGACAGACTCTCTGGAAACACCATATATTTT

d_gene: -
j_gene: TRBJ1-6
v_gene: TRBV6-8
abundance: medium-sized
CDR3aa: CASRGPDNSPLHF
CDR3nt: TGTGCCAGCCGGGGACCGGATAATTCACCCCTCCACTTT

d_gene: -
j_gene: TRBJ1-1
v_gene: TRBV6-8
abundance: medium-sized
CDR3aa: CASIHSNTEAFF
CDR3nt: TGTGCCAGCATCCACAGTAACACTGAAGCTTTCTTT

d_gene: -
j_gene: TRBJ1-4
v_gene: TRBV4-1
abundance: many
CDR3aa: CASSQDAKGATNEKLFF
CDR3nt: TGCGCCAGCAGCCAAGACGCCAAGGGCGCAACTAATGAAAAACTGTTTTTT

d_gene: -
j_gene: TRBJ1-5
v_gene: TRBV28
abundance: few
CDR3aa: CAAEGSNNQPQHF
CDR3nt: TGTGCCGCCGAGGGATCCAACAATCAGCCCCAGCATTTT

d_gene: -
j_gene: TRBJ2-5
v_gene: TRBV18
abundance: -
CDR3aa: CASSPGWEETQYF
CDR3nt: TGTGCCAGCTCACCGGGGTGGGAAGAGACCCAGTACTTC

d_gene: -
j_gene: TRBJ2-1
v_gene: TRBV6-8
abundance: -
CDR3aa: CASSYSAGMANEQFF
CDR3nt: TGTGCCAGCAGTTACTCCGCGGGGATGGCGAATGAGCAGTTCTTC

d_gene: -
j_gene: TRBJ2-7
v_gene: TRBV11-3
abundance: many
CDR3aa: CASSRGDTTYEQYF
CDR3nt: TGTGCCAGCAGCCGAGGTGACACTACCTACGAGCAGTACTTC

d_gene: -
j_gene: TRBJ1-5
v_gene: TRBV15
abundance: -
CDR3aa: CATSRAWWDGGLNQPQHF
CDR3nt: TGTGCCACCAGCAGAGCGTGGTGGGACGGCGGCCTAAATCAGCCCCAGCATTTT

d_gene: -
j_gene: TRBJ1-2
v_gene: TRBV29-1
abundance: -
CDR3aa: CSVEATGLRYTF
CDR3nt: TGCAGCGTTGAAGCTACAGGGTTGCGCTACACCTTC

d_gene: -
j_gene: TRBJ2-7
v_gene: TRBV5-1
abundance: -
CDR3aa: CASSWTPRRLAGTEQYF
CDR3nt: TGCGCCAGCAGCTGGACACCGCGCCGACTGGCGGGTACCGAGCAGTACTTC

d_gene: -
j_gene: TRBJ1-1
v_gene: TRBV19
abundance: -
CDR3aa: CASRNRVNTEAFF
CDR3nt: TGTGCCAGTAGAAATCGAGTAAACACTGAAGCTTTCTTT

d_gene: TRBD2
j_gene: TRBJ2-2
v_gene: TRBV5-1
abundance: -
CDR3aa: CASSSGTSGHTGELFF
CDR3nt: TGCGCCAGCAGCTCGGGGACTAGCGGACACACCGGGGAGCTGTTTTTT

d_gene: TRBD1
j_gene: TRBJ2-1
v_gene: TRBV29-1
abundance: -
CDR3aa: CSVDRDGYNEQFF
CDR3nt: TGCAGCGTCGACAGGGACGGCTACAATGAGCAGTTCTTC

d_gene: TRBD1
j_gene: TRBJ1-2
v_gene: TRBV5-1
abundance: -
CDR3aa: CASSLEQGRYGYTF
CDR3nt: TGCGCCAGCAGCTTGGAACAGGGGAGATATGGCTACACCTTC

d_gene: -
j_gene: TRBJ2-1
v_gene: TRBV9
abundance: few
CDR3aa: CASSVVPSSYNEQFF
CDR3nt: TGTGCCAGCAGCGTGGTTCCAAGCTCCTACAATGAGCAGTTCTTC

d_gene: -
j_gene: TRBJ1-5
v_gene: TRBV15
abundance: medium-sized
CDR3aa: CATSRDPGTNQPQHF
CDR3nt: TGTGCCACCAGCAGAGATCCAGGGACCAATCAGCCCCAGCATTTT

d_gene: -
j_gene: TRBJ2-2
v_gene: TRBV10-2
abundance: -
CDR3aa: CASSANRAANTGELFF
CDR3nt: TGCGCCAGCAGCGCAAACAGGGCCGCGAACACCGGGGAGCTGTTTTTT

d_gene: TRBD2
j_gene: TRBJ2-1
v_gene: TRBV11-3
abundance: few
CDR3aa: CASSRGLAGAYNEQFF
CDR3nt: TGTGCCAGCAGCAGGGGACTAGCGGGGGCCTACAATGAGCAGTTCTTC

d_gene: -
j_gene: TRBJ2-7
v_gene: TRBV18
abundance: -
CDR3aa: CASSLTSGNEQYF
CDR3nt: TGTGCCAGCTCACTAACCTCAGGGAACGAGCAGTACTTC

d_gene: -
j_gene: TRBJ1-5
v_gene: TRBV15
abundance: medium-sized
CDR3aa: CATSGRQWNQPQHF
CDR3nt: TGTGCCACCAGCGGACGACAGTGGAATCAGCCCCAGCATTTT

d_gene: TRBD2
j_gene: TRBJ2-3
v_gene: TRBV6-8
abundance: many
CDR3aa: CASSDSGGADTQYF
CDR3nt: TGTGCCAGCAGTGACTCGGGGGGGGCAGATACGCAGTATTTT

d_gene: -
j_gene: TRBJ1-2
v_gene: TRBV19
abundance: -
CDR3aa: CASSPQRGGYTF
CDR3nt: TGTGCCAGTAGTCCTCAACGTGGTGGCTACACCTTC

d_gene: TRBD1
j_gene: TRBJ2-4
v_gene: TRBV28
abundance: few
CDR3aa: CASSLQGEPLAKNIQYF
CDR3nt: TGTGCCAGCAGTCTACAGGGGGAACCCTTAGCCAAAAACATTCAGTACTTC

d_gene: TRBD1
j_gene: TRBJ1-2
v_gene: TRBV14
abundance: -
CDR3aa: CASSVRTGSIGYTF
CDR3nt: TGTGCCAGCAGCGTTCGGACAGGGTCGATTGGCTACACCTTC

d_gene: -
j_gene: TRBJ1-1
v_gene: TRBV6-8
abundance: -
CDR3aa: CASSGDGEKAFF
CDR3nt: TGTGCCAGCAGTGGGGACGGAGAGAAAGCTTTCTTT

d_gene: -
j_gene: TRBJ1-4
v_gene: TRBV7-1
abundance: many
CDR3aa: CASSLRGDEKLFF
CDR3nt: TGTGCCAGCAGCTTACGAGGGGATGAAAAACTGTTTTTT

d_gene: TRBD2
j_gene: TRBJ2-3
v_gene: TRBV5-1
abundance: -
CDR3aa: CASSSSGGSSTDTQYF
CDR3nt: TGCGCCAGCAGCTCTAGCGGGGGTTCTAGCACAGATACGCAGTATTTT

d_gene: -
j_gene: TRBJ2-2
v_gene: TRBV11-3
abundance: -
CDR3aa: CASSLEFGGTGELFF
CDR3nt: TGTGCCAGCAGCTTAGAGTTTGGGGGCACCGGGGAGCTGTTTTTT

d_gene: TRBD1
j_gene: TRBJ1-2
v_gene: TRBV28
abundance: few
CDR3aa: CASSWDRIYGYTF
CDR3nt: TGTGCCAGCAGTTGGGACAGGATTTATGGCTACACCTTC

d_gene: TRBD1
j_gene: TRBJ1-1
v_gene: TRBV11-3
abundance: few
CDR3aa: CASSTSPPGQGYTEAFF
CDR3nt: TGTGCCAGCAGCACAAGCCCTCCGGGACAGGGGTACACTGAAGCTTTCTTT

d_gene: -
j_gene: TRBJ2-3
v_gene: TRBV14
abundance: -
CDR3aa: CASSQAGGFRTDTQYF
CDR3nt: TGTGCCAGCAGCCAAGCAGGGGGGTTTCGCACAGATACGCAGTATTTT

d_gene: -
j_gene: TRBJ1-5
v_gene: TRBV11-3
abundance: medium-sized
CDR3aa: CASSLGWGNQPQHF
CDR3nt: TGTGCCAGCAGCTTAGGGTGGGGCAATCAGCCCCAGCATTTT

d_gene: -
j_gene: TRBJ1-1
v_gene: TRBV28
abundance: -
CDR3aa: CASSAAGNTEAFF
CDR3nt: TGTGCCAGCAGTGCCGCAGGAAACACTGAAGCTTTCTTT

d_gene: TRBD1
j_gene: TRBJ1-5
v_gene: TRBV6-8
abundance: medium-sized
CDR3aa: CASRTRQGSNQPQHF
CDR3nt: TGTGCCAGCAGAACTAGACAGGGTTCTAATCAGCCCCAGCATTTT

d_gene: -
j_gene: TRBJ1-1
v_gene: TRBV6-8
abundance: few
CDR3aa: CASGLEGIKAFF
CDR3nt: TGTGCCAGTGGACTCGAAGGGATCAAAGCTTTCTTT

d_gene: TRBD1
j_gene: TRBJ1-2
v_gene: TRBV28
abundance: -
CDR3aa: CASSLSDRTYGYTF
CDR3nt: TGTGCCAGCAGTCTCTCGGACAGGACCTATGGCTACACCTTC

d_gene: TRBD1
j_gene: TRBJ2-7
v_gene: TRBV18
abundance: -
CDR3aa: CASSGGQGVEQYF
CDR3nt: TGTGCCAGCTCCGGCGGACAGGGGGTCGAGCAGTACTTC

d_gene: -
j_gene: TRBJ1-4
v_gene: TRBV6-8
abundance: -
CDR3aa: CATSAGGLATNEKLFF
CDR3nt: TGTGCCACCTCAGCGGGGGGCCTTGCAACTAATGAAAAACTGTTTTTT

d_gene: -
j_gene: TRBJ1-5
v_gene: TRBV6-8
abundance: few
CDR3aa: CASSAGANNQPQHF
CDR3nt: TGTGCCAGCAGCGCGGGGGCGAACAATCAGCCCCAGCATTTT

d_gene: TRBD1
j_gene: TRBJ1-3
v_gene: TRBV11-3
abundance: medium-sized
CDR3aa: CASSLIPGTGGYTIYF
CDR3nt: TGTGCCAGCAGCCTAATTCCCGGGACAGGGGGCTACACCATATATTTT

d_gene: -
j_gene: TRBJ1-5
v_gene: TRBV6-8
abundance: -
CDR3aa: CASSYTFGAGHQPQHF
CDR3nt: TGTGCCAGCAGTTACACGTTCGGGGCAGGTCATCAGCCCCAGCATTTT

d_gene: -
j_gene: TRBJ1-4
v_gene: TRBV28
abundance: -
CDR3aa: CASTTKSTGLSEKLFF
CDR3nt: TGTGCCAGCACCACTAAATCGACGGGATTGAGTGAAAAACTGTTTTTT

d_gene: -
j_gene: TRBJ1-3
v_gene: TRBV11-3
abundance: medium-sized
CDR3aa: CASSLSFNSGNTIYF
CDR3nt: TGTGCCAGCAGCTTATCCTTCAACTCTGGAAACACCATATATTTT

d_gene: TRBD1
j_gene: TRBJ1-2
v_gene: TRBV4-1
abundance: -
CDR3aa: CASSQRQGAYGYTF
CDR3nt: TGCGCCAGCAGCCAACGCCAGGGGGCCTATGGCTACACCTTC

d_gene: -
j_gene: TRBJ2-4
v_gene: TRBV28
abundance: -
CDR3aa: CASRGVLGSGLAKNIQYF
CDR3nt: TGTGCCAGCAGAGGGGTCCTAGGGAGCGGGCTAGCCAAAAACATTCAGTACTTC